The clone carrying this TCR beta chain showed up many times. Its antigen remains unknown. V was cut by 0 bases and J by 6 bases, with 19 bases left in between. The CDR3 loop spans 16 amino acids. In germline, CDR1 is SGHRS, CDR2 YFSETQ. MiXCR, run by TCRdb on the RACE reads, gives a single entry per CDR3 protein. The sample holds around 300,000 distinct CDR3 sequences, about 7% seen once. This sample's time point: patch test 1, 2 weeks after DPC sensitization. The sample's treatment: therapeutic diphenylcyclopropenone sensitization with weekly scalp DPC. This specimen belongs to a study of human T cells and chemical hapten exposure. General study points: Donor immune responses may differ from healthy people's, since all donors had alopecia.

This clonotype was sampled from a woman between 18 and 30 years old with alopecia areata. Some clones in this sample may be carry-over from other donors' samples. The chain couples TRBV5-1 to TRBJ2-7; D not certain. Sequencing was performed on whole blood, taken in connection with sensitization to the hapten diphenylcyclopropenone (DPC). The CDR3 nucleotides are TGCGCCAGCAGCTTGGAGCCCGTCCCGAGAGGTTTCGAGCAGTACTTC. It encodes CASSLEPVPRGFEQYF.